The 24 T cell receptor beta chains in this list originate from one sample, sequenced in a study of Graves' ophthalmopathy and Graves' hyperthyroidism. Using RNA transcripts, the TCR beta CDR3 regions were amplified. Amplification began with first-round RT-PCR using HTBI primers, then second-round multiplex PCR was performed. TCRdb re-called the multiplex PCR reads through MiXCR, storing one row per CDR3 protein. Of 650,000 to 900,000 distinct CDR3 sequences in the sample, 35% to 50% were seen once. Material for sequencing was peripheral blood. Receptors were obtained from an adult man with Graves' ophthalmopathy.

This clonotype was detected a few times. CDR3 protein: CASSLVGWDEAFF. CDR3 nucleotide sequence: TGTGCCAGCAGCTTGGTAGGCTGGGATGAAGCTTTCTTT. The chain is built from TRBV7-9 and TRBJ1-1; D is unclear. Trimming pared 3 bases from V and 7 bases from J, leaving 12 bases between. In germline, CDR1 is SEHNR, CDR2 FQNEAQ (reference sequence). The CDR3 is 13 residues long.

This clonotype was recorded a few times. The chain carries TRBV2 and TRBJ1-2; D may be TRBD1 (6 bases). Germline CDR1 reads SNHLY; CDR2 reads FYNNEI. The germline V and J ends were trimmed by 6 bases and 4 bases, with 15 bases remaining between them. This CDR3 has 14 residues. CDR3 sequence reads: CASRVMGGSYGYTF. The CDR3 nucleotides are TGTGCCAGCAGAGTGATGGGGGGCAGCTATGGCTACACCTTC. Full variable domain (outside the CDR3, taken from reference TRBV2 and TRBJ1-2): EPEVTQTPSHQVTQMGQEVILRCVPISNHLYFYWYRQILGQKVEFLVSFYNNEISEKSEIFDDQFSVERPDGSNFTLKIRSTKLEDSAMYFCASRVMGGSYGYTFGSGTRLTVV.

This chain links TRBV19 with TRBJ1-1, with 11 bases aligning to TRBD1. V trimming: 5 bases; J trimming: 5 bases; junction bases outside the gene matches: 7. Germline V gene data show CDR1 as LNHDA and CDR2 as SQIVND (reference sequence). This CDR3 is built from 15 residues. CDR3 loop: CASSPGQGARTEAFF. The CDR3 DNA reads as TGTGCCAGTAGTCCCGGACAGGGGGCGCGGACTGAAGCTTTCTTT.

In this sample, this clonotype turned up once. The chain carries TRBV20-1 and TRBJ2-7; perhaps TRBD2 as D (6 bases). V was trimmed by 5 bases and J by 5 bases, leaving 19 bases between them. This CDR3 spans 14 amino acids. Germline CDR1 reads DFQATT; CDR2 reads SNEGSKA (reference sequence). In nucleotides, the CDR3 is TGCAGTGCTTCCCGGGACTCAGTAATCAACGAGCAGTACTTC. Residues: CSASRDSVINEQYF.

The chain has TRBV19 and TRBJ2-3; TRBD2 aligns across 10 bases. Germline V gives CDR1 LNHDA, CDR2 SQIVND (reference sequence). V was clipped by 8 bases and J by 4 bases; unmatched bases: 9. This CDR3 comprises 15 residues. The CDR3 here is CASARLAGYADTQYF. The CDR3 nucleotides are TGTGCCAGTGCTAGACTAGCGGGTTATGCAGATACGCAGTATTTT.

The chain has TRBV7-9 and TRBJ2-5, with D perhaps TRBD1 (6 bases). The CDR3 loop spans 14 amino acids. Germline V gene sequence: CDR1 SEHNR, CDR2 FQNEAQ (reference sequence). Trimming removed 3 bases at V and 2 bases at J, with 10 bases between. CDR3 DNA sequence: TGTGCCAGCAGCTTGGGGGCTAGACAAGAGACCCAGTACTTC. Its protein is CASSLGARQETQYF.

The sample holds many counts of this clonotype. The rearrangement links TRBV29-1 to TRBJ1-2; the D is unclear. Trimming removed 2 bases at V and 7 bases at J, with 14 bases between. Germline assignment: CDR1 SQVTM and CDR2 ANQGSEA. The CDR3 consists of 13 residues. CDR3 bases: TGCAGCGTTGAAACGGGAAGTCCGGGTGGCTACACCTTC. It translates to CSVETGSPGGYTF.

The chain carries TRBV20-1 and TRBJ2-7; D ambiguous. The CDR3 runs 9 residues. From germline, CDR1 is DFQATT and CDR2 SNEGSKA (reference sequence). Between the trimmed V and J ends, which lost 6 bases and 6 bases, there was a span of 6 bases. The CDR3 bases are TGCAGTGCCCGCGGCGAGCAGTACTTC. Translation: CSARGEQYF.

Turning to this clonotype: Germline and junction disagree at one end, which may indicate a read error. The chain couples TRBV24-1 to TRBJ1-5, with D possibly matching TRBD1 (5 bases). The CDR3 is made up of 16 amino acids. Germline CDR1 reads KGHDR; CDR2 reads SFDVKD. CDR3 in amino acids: CASSYSTEFGEQPQHF. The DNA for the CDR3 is TGTGCCAGCAGTTACTCGACAGAGTTTGGGGAGCAGCCCCAGCATTTT.

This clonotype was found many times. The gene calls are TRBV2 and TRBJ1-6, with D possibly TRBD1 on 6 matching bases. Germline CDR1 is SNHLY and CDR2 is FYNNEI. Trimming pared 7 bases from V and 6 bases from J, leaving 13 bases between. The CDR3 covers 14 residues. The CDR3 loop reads CASTQGRGNSPLHF. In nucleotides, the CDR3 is TGTGCCAGCACCCAAGGCAGGGGTAATTCACCCCTCCACTTT.

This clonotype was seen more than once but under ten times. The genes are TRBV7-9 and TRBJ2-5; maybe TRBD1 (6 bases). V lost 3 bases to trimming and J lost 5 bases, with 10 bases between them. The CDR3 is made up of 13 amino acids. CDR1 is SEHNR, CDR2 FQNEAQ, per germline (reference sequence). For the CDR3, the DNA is TGTGCCAGCAGCTTCAGGGGACACGAGACCCAGTACTTC. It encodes CASSFRGHETQYF.

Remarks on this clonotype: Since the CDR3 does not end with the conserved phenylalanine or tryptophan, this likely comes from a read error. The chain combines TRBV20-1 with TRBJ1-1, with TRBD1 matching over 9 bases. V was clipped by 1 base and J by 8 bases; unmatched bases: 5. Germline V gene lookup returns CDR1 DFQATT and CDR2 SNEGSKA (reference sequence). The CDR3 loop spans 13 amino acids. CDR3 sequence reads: CSARGIQGAEAFL. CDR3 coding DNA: TGCAGTGCTAGAGGGATACAGGGGGCCGAAGCTTTCCTT.

The CDR3 spells CASSEQDRFYGANVLTF. CDR3 in DNA: TGTGCCAGCAGTGAGCAGGACAGGTTCTATGGGGCCAACGTCCTGACTTTC. The chain uses TRBV25-1 and TRBJ2-6, with 7 bases fitting TRBD1. The V and J ends lost 3 bases and 3 bases, in that order; junction bases with no gene match: 8. Germline V gene sequence: CDR1 MGHDK, CDR2 SYGVNS. The CDR3 is 17 amino acids.

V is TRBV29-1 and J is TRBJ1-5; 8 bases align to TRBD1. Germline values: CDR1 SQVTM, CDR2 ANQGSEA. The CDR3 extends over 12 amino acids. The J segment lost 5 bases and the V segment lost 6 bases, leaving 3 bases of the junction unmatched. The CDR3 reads CSVPQGDQPQHF. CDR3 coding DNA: TGCAGCGTGCCACAGGGGGATCAGCCCCAGCATTTT.

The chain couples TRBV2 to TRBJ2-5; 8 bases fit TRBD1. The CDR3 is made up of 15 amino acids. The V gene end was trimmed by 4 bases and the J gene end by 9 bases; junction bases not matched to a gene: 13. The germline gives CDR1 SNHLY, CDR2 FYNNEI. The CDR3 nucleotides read TGTGCCAGCAGTGTAGAGACAGGGGAGAGGCTTCCCCAGTACTTC. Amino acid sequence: CASSVETGERLPQYF.

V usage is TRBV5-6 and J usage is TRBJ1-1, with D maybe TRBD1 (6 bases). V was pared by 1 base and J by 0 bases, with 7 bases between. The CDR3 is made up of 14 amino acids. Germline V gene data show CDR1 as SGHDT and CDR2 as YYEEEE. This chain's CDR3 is CASSLWDMNTEAFF. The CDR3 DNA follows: TGTGCCAGCAGCTTGTGGGACATGAACACTGAAGCTTTCTTT.

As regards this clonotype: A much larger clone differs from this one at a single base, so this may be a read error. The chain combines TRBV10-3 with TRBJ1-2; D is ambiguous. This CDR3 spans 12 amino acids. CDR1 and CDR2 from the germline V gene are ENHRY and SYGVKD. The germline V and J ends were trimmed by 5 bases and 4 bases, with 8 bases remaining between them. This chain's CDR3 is CAISLTTYGYTF. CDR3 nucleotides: TGTGCCATCAGTTTGACGACCTATGGCTACACCTTC.

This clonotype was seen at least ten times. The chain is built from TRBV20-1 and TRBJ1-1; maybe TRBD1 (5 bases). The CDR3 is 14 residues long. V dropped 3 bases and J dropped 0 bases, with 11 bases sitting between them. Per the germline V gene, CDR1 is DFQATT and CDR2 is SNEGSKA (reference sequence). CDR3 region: CSARVGGMNTEAFF. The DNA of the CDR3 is TGCAGTGCTAGGGTTGGGGGGATGAACACTGAAGCTTTCTTT.

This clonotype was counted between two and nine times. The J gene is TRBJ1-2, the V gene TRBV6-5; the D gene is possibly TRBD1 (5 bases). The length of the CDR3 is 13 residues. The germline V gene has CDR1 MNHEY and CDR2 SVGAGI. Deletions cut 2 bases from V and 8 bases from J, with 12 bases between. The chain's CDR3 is CASSYLSGYGYTF. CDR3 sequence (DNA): TGTGCCAGCAGTTACCTGTCAGGGTACGGCTACACCTTC.

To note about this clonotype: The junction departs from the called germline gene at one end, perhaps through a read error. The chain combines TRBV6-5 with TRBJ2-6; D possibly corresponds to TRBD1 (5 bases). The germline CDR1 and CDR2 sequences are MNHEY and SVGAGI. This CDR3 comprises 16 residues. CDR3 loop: CASSFGQISGANVLTF. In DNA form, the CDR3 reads TGTGCCAGCAGCTTTGGACAAATCTCTGGGGCTAACGTCCTGACTTTC.

The CDR3 loop reads CASRSRGRETQYF. DNA for the CDR3: TGTGCCAGCAGGAGCAGGGGGCGGGAGACCCAGTACTTC. The chain recombines TRBV2 with TRBJ2-5; 8 bases are a match to TRBD1. The CDR3 sequence is 13 residues long. The V segment lost 6 bases and the J segment 5 bases; nucleotides outside the gene matches: 5. Germline V gene lookup returns CDR1 SNHLY and CDR2 FYNNEI.

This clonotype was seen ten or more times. CDR3 sequence: CASSLRGLETQYF. The CDR3 nucleotides are TGTGCCAGCAGCTTAAGGGGGCTTGAGACCCAGTACTTC. The gene calls are TRBV7-9 and TRBJ2-5; TRBD1 matches 7 bases. CDR1 is SEHNR and CDR2 is FQNEAQ in the germline V gene (reference sequence). The CDR3 covers 13 residues. The J segment lost 5 bases and the V segment lost 2 bases, leaving 2 bases of the junction unmatched. Supplemented by reference TRBV7-9 and TRBJ2-5, the full variable domain reads DTGVSQNPRHKITKRGQNVTFRCDPISEHNRLYWYRQTLGQGPEFLTYFQNEAQLEKSRLLSDRFSAERPKGSFSTLEIQRTEQGDSAMYLCASSLRGLETQYFGPGTRLLVL.

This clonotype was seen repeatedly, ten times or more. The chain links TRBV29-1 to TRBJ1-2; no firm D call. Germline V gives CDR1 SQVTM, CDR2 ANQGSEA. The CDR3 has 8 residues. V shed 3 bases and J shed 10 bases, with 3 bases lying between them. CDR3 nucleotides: TGCAGCGTTGAGGACTACACCTTC. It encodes CSVEDYTF.

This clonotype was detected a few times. CDR3 bases: TGTGCCAGCAGCGTAGCGGGAGGGGAGTCAGAGACCCAGTACTTC. Translated, it gives CASSVAGGESETQYF. The chain uses TRBV9 and TRBJ2-5; TRBD2 aligns across 8 bases. The CDR3 contains 15 residues. Germline V CDR1 and CDR2: SGDLS, YYNGEE. Trimming at V came to 0 bases and at J to 4 bases, leaving 5 bases not matched to a gene.